The 18 T cell receptor beta chains presented below share a single source sample, sequenced in a study of glioma-infiltrating T cells after dendritic cell vaccination. Time point: after dendritic cell vaccination, including at tumor progression/relapse. The data were produced by immunoSEQ multiplex PCR, yet TCRdb's version contains in-frame clones alone and is incomplete. The sample lists about 50,000 clones, over 75% occurring once. This specimen was blood, taken after dendritic cell vaccination. These receptors all stem from a human donor with glioblastoma.

The gene calls are TRBV10-3 and TRBJ2-2; 7 nucleotides agree with TRBD1. The germline V gene encodes CDR1 ENHRY and CDR2 SYGVKD. The CDR3 length is 13 residues. The J segment lost 4 bases and the V segment lost 8 bases, leaving 4 bases of the junction unmatched. The CDR3 loop reads CAIFPGGTGELFF. CDR3 nucleotide sequence: TGTGCCATCTTTCCAGGGGGCACCGGGGAGCTGTTTTTT.

This chain links TRBV18 with TRBJ1-3; no clear D gene. The CDR3 sequence is 17 residues long. Per germline, CDR1 KGHSH and CDR2 LQKENI. The ends were cut back, 6 bases at V and 0 bases at J, with 18 bases in the middle. The CDR3 DNA reads TGTGCCAGCTCCCCGAAAATGGCCCAGGACTCTGGAAACACCATATATTTT. Amino acid sequence: CASSPKMAQDSGNTIYF.

J is TRBJ2-3 and V is TRBV9, with no clear D. The CDR3 runs to 12 residues. CDR1 is SGDLS and CDR2 is YYNGEE in the germline V gene. Trimming pared 3 bases from V and 2 bases from J, leaving 4 bases between. The CDR3 bases are TGTGCCAGCAGCGACTTCACAGATACGCAGTATTTT. The encoded protein is CASSDFTDTQYF.

The chain joins TRBV19 to TRBJ2-5; D may be TRBD2 (5 bases). This CDR3 is 13 amino acids long. Germline V gene lookup returns CDR1 LNHDA and CDR2 SQIVND (reference sequence). V lost 9 bases, J lost 5 bases, and 16 bases lay in between. CDR3 nucleotide sequence: TGTGCCAGCTCAGTATCTTCGGGGGAGACCCAGTACTTC. The encoded protein is CASSVSSGETQYF.

This clone was seen a handful of times. The chain carries TRBV19 and TRBJ1-5; D unclear. In germline, CDR1 is LNHDA, CDR2 SQIVND (reference sequence). With 3 bases removed from V and 5 bases from J, the gap between germline ends came to 8 bases. The CDR3 contains 13 residues. The CDR3 DNA reads TGTGCCAGTAGTATCGGGGAGTATCAGCCCCAGCATTTT. As protein: CASSIGEYQPQHF.

The chain employs TRBV11-2 and TRBJ2-7, with TRBD2 matching 10 bases. The CDR3 loop spans 14 amino acids. Germline CDR1 is SGHAT and CDR2 is FQNNGV. V was pared by 4 bases and J by 3 bases, with 3 bases of the junction left unmatched. The CDR3 sequence is CASSSRTSGYEQYF. The CDR3 nucleotides read TGTGCCAGCAGCTCTCGGACTAGCGGCTACGAGCAGTACTTC.

The table lists this clone with a few counts. The chain links TRBV5-1 to TRBJ2-1, with 7 bases lining up with TRBD2. J was trimmed by 9 bases and V by 7 bases; bases with no gene match: 16. There are 15 residues in the CDR3. Germline V gene sequence: CDR1 SGHRS, CDR2 YFSETQ. CDR3 DNA: TGCGCCAGCGCGCCCCCGGGACTACGGGGCGTTGAGCAGTTCTTC. Translating it yields CASAPPGLRGVEQFF.

This chain uses TRBV28 with TRBJ1-2; TRBD1 matches at 12 bases. This CDR3 region has 15 residues. J lost 6 bases, V lost 5 bases, and 7 bases had no gene match. Germline loops: CDR1 MDHEN, CDR2 SYDVKM. As DNA, the CDR3 is TGTGCCAGCAGTGCTCCGGGACAGGGGGCGAATGGCTACACCTTC. Its protein is CASSAPGQGANGYTF.

The genes are TRBV19 and TRBJ2-3, with D tentatively TRBD1 (5 bases). Germline V gives CDR1 LNHDA, CDR2 SQIVND (reference sequence). Trimming pared 8 bases from V and 2 bases from J, leaving 17 bases between. The CDR3 runs 15 residues. The CDR3 protein is CASEDISVTTDTQYF. Here the CDR3 DNA reads TGTGCCAGTGAGGACATCTCCGTCACCACAGATACGCAGTATTTT.

The chain couples TRBV5-5 to TRBJ2-7; TRBD1 matches at 8 bases. Unmatched junction bases numbered 6, after V lost 4 bases and J lost 0 bases. CDR3 length equals 15 residues. Per germline, CDR1 SGHKS and CDR2 YYEKEE (reference sequence). The CDR3 region has the DNA TGTGCCAGCAGCCTGACCGGGACAGGCTCCTACGAGCAGTACTTC. As protein: CASSLTGTGSYEQYF.

Worth noting for this clone: The junction does not match germline at one end; this may be a read error. The J gene is TRBJ1-1, the V gene TRBV19, with D perhaps TRBD1 (6 bases). CDR3 size: 15 residues. Germline CDR1 is LNHDA and CDR2 is SQIVND (reference sequence). The CDR3 sequence is CASTIWGRVNTEAFF. The CDR3 DNA reads TGTGCCAGTACTATATGGGGGCGAGTGAACACTGAAGCTTTCTTT.

The CDR3 DNA reads as TGTGCCAGCAGTTTACCCCAGGAAGAGACCCAGTACTTC. Translating it yields CASSLPQEETQYF. The chain links TRBV28 to TRBJ2-5; D is undetermined. V lost 2 bases and J lost 3, with 7 bases in between. The CDR3 loop spans 13 amino acids. The germline V gene encodes CDR1 MDHEN and CDR2 SYDVKM.

The CDR3 nucleotides are TGTGCCAGTAGTCCTTACAGGAGCTTTGGCGAGCAGTACTTC. Residues: CASSPYRSFGEQYF. J is TRBJ2-7 and V is TRBV19; possible D gene TRBD1, 5 bases. Trimming left V 5 bases short and J 6 bases short, with 17 bases between. Per germline, CDR1 LNHDA and CDR2 SQIVND (reference sequence). This CDR3 is built from 14 residues.

The chain uses TRBV28 and TRBJ2-1; the match to TRBD2 covers 12 bases. CDR1 and CDR2 from the germline V gene are MDHEN and SYDVKM. With V trimmed by 5 bases and J by 6 bases, 5 bases remained unmatched. The CDR3 is made up of 15 amino acids. The CDR3 loop reads CASSASGRGGNEQFF. The CDR3 DNA reads as TGTGCCAGCAGTGCTAGCGGGAGGGGGGGCAATGAGCAGTTCTTC.

The chain recombines TRBV7-2 with TRBJ2-3; D possibly corresponds to TRBD1 (5 bases). With 2 bases removed from V and 5 bases from J, the gap between germline ends came to 17 bases. The CDR3 length is 16 residues. Germline V CDR1 and CDR2: SGHTA, FQGNSA. The CDR3 reads CASSLNLRAGGDTQYF. The CDR3 DNA sequence: TGTGCCAGCAGCTTAAATCTCAGGGCAGGCGGAGATACGCAGTATTTT.

The chain combines TRBV21-1 with TRBJ2-2; TRBD2 reflects the table's D call only, with no check against the DNA. TRBV21-1 is termed a pseudogene. The CDR3 runs to 16 residues. DNA of the CDR3: TGTGCCAGCAGTGATAGCGGGAGGGGTTACACCGGGGAGCTGTTTTTT. Protein sequence: CASSDSGRGYTGELFF.

Here the CDR3 DNA reads TGTGCCAGCAGGTCAGGGGACCAAGAGACCCAGTACTTC. Translation gives CASRSGDQETQYF. The chain uses TRBV6-1 and TRBJ2-5; perhaps TRBD1 as D (6 bases). Germline V gene sequence: CDR1 MNHNS, CDR2 SASEGT. V dropped 6 bases and J dropped 0 bases, with 8 bases sitting between them. The CDR3 has 13 amino acids.

This chain joins TRBV7-3 and TRBJ1-2; D gene unclear. This CDR3 spans 13 amino acids. V gave up 3 bases and J gave up 8 bases, with 13 bases separating them. From germline, CDR1 is SGHTA and CDR2 FQGTGA. The CDR3 DNA follows: TGTGCCAGCAGCTTCTCTCCCGGGGAGGGCTACACCTTC. Its protein product is CASSFSPGEGYTF.